This TCR beta chain was sequenced for a study of blood T cells in healthy people across ages. General observations from the study: Higher diversity, along with more naive CD4+ cells, distinguished long-lived donors from aged donors.

In the case of this clonotype: No antigen is known for it.

Extractions gave at least 5.5 micrograms of total RNA per sample. Together with a sample-barcoded 5' primer, a J-beta primer mix was included in a second PCR lasting about 7 to 11 cycles. TCRdb reprocessed the 5' RACE reads via MiXCR and lists one record per CDR3 protein. The sample has about 720,000 distinct CDR3 sequences; over 20% are singletons. Germline lookup yields CDR1 MDHEN and CDR2 SYDVKM. Deletions cut 5 bases from V and 3 bases from J, with 13 bases between. This CDR3 spans 15 amino acids. The chain has TRBV28 and TRBJ2-2; a possible D gene is TRBD2 (6 bases). The clonotype originates from a man between 65 and 79 years old in good health. Material: blood. The CDR3 loop reads CASSKRGYHTGELFF. CDR3 nucleotide sequence: TGTGCCAGCAGTAAACGGGGGTATCACACCGGGGAGCTGTTTTTT.